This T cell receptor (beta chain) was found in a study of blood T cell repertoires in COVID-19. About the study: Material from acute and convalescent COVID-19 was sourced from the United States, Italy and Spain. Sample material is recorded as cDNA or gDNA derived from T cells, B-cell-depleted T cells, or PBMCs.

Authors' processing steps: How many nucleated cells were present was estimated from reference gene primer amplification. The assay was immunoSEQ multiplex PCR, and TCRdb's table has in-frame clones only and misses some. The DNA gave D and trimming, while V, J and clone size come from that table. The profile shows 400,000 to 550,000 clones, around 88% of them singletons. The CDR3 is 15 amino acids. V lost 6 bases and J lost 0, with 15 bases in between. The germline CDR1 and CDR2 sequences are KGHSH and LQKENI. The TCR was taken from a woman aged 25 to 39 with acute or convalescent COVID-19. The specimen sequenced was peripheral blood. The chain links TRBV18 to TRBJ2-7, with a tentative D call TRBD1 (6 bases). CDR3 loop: CASSFRTTGSYEQYF. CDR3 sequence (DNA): TGTGCCAGCTCCTTCCGAACGACAGGCTCCTACGAGCAGTACTTC. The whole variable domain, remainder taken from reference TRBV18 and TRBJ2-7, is NAGVMQNPRHLVRRRGQEARLRCSPMKGHSHVYWYRQLPEEGLKFMVYLQKENIIDESGMPKERFSAEFPKEGPSILRIQQVVRGDSAAYFCASSFRTTGSYEQYFGPGTRLTVT.